This T cell receptor beta chain came from a study of T cell responses to AZD1222 COVID-19 vaccine. Study in general: Doses given second, at about 4 or about 12 weeks, were pooled. Study outcomes and limitations: Unmutated regions of variants are reportedly targeted by nearly half of spike-specific TCRs.

J was trimmed by 4 bases and V by 0 bases; bases with no gene match: 7. This CDR3 is 18 amino acids long. The germline V gene encodes CDR1 SGHNT and CDR2 YYREEE (reference sequence). Only in-frame clones appear in the TCRdb table, and some are missing; sequencing was by immunoSEQ multiplex PCR. The repertoire has some 130,000 clones, 85% to 95% of them found once; the top ten carry roughly 1.7%. About this clone: The target antigen is unknown.

The chain links TRBV5-4 to TRBJ2-3; 14 bases agree with TRBD2. The origin of this receptor is an adult in good health. Sequencing used peripheral blood, obtained on day 0 of AZD1222 vaccination. The CDR3 nucleotides are TGTGCCAGCAGCTTGGGGAGACTAGCGGGAGGGCCGGCAGATACGCAGTATTTT. Amino acid sequence: CASSLGRLAGGPADTQYF. The full variable domain, rest sourced from reference TRBV5-4 and TRBJ2-3, is ETGVTQSPTHLIKTRGQQVTLRCSSQSGHNTVSWYQQALGQGPQFIFQYYREEENGRGNFPPRFSGLQFPNYSSELNVNALELDDSALYLCASSLGRLAGGPADTQYFGPGTRLTVL.